Listed here is a single T cell receptor (beta chain). The target antigen is unknown. The CDR3 has 15 residues. Germline V CDR1 and CDR2: SGHDN, FVKESK. This entry comes from a study of CXCR3-negative and CXCR3-positive naive CD8 T cells. General study points: High diversity, comparable across both naive subsets, contrasted with much lower diversity in memory CD8+ cells. CXCR3-negative naive cells had less hydrophobic TRB CDR3s than did CXCR3-positive naive cells. Unlike memory cells, which differed, naive CXCR3-negative and CXCR3-positive cells had similar TRBV-TRBJ usage.

Researchers prepared the TRB cDNA libraries using 5' RACE with UMI labels. One entry per CDR3 protein, without DNA, is what TCRdb gives after re-calling the 5' RACE reads. The ten top clones account for roughly 4.4%, within a sample of about 63,000 distinct CDR3 sequences. Sorts that each held roughly 300,000 cells were run in triplicate for every CD8+ T cell subset. The chain carries TRBV14 and TRBJ2-1; the D call from TCRdb, TRBD1, cannot be confirmed without DNA. The sequenced material came from naive CXCR3+ CD8+ T cells from blood. Subset: CD45RO-CCR7+CD27+CD95- naive CD8+ T cells expressing CXCR3 (TNR3+). The sequence derives from a human donor in good health. Some clones in this sample may be carry-over from other donors' samples. This chain's CDR3 is CASSQGAGLGDEQFF. The variable domain in full, with the rest retrieved from reference TRBV14 and TRBJ2-1, is EAGVTQFPSHSVIEKGQTVTLRCDPISGHDNLYWYRRVMGKEIKFLLHFVKESKQDESGMPNNRFLAERTGGTYSTLKVQPAELEDSGVYFCASSQGAGLGDEQFFGPGTRLTVL.